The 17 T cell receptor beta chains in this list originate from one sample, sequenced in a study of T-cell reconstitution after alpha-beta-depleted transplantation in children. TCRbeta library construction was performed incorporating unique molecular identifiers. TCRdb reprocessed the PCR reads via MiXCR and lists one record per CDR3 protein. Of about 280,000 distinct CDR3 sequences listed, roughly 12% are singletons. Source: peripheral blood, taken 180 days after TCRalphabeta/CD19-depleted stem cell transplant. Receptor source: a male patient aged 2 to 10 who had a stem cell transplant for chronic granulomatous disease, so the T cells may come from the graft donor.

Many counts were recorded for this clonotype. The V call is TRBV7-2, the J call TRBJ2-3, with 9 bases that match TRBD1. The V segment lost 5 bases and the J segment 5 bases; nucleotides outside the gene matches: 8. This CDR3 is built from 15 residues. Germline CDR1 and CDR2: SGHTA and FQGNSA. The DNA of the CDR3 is TGTGCCAGCAGCCCCTGGACAGGGGCTTTAGATACGCAGTATTTT. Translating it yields CASSPWTGALDTQYF.

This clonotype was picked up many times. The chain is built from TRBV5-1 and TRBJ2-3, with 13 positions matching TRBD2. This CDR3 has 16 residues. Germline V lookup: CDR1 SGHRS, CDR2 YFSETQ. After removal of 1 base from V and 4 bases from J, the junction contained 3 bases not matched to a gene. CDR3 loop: CASSLPGTSGADTQYF. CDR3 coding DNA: TGCGCCAGCAGCTTGCCCGGGACTAGCGGGGCAGATACGCAGTATTTT.

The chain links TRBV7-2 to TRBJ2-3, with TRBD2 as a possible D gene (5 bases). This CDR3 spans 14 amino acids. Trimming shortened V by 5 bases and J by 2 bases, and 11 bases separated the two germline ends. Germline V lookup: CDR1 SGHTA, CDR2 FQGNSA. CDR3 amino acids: CASSTGLNTDTQYF. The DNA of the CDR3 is TGTGCCAGCAGCACCGGACTGAACACAGATACGCAGTATTTT.

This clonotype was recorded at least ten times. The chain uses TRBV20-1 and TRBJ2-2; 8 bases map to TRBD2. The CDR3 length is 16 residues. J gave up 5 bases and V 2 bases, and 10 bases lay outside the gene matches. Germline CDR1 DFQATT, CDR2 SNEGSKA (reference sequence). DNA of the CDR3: TGCAGTGCTAGATCGGGGGGGCAGGAAGGAACCGGGGAGCTGTTTTTT. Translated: CSARSGGQEGTGELFF.

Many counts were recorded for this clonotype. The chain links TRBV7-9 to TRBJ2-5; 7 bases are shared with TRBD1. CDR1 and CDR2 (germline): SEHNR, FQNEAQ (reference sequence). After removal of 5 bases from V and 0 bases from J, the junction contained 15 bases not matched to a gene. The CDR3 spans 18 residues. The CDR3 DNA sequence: TGTGCCAGCAGCCACGGGACAGTCCCAGGGCTGTACCAAGAGACCCAGTACTTC. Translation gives CASSHGTVPGLYQETQYF.

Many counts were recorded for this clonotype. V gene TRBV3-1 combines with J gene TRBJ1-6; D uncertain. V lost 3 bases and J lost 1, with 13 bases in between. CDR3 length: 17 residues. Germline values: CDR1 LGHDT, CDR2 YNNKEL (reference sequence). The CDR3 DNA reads TGTGCCAGCAGCCACAGGTCGTTTGGGTCCTATAATTCACCCCTCCACTTT. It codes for CASSHRSFGSYNSPLHF. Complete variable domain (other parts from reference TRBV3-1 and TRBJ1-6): DTAVSQTPKYLVTQMGNDKSIKCEQNLGHDTMYWYKQDSKKFLKIMFSYNNKELIINETVPNRFSPKSPDKAHLNLHINSLELGDSAVYFCASSHRSFGSYNSPLHFGNGTRLTVT.

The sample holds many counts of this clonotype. The CDR3 nucleotides read TGTGCCAGCAGTCGGCTAGGAGTTGGAGAGAAGACCCAGTACTTC. Protein: CASSRLGVGEKTQYF. The rearrangement links TRBV27 to TRBJ2-5, with D unclear. Germline V lookup: CDR1 MNHEY, CDR2 SMNVEV (reference sequence). The CDR3 totals 15 residues. Trimming took 5 bases from V and 6 from J, leaving 19 bases between them.

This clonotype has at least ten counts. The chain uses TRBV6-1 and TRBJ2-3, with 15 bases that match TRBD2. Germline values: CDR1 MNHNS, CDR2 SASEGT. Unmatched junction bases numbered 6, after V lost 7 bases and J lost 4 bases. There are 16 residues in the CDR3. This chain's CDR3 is CASKRTSGGDPDTQYF. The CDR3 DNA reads TGTGCCAGCAAACGGACTAGCGGGGGGGACCCAGATACGCAGTATTTT.

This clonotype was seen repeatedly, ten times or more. CDR3 sequence (DNA): TGTGCCAGCAGCGAGGGTGAGGGACAGGACTCCTACGAGCAGTACTTC. Translating it yields CASSEGEGQDSYEQYF. The gene calls are TRBV9 and TRBJ2-7; 8 bases are shared with TRBD1. J lost 0 bases, V lost 3 bases, and 8 bases had no gene match. The V gene's germline CDR1 is SGDLS and CDR2 YYNGEE. This CDR3 has 16 amino acids.

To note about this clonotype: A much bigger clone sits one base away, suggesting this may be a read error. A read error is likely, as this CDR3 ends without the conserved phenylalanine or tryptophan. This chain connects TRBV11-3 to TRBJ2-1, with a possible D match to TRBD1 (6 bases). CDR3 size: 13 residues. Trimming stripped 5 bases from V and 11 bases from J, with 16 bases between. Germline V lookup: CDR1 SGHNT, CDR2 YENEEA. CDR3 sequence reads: CASSQRRDNKQFV. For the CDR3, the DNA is TGTGCCAGCAGCCAGCGCCGGGACAACAAGCAGTTCGTC.

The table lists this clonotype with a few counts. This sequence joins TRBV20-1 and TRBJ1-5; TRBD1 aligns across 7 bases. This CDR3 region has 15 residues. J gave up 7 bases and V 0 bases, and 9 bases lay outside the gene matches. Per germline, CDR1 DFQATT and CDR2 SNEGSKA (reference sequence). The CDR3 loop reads CSARELTGLNQPQHF. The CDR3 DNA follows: TGCAGTGCTAGAGAGTTGACAGGGCTCAACCAGCCCCAGCATTTT.

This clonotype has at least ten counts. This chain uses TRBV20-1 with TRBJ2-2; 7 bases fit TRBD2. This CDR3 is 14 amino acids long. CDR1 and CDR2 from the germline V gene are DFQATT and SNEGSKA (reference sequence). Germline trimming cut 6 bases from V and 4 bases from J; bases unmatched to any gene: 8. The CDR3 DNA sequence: TGCAGTGCACCTCGGGCGGGAGTCACCGGGGAGCTGTTTTTT. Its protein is CSAPRAGVTGELFF.

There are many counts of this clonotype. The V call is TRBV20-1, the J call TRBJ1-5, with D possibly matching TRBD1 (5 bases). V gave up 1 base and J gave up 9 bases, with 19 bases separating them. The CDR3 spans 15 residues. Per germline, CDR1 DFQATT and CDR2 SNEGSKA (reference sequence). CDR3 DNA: TGCAGTGCTAGAGTTCGGGCAGGGTCGTCGTGGCCCCAGCATTTT. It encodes CSARVRAGSSWPQHF.

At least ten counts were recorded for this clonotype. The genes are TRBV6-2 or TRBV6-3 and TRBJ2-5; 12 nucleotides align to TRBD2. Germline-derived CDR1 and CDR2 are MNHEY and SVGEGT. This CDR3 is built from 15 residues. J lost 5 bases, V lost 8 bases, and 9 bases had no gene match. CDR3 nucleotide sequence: TGTGCCAGCGGATCTAGCGGGGGGGCCCGGGAGACCCAGTACTTC. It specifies CASGSSGGARETQYF.

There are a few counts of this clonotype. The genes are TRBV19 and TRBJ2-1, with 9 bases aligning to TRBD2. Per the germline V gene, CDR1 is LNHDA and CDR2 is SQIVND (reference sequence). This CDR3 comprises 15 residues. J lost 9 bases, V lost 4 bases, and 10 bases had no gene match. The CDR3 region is CASSKGAGGFSEQFF. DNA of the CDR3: TGTGCCAGTAGTAAAGGAGCGGGAGGTTTTAGTGAGCAGTTCTTC.

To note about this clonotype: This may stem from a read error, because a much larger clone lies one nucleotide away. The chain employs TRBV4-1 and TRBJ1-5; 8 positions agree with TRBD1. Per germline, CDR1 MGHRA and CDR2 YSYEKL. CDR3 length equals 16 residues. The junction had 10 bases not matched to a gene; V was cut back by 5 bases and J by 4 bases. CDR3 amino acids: CASSKPGTGVNQPQHF. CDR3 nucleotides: TGCGCCAGCAGCAAACCGGGGACAGGCGTAAATCAGCCCCAGCATTTT.

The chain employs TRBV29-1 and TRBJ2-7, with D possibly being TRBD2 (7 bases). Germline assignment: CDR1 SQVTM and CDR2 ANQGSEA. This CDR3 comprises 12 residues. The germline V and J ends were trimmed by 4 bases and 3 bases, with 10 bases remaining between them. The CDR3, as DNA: TGCAGCGTTGGGGGGGGCAACTACGAGCAGTACTTC. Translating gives CSVGGGNYEQYF.